The 6 T cell receptor beta chains reported below all come from one sample, sequenced in a study of molecular identifiers for immune sequencing clone quantification. TCRdb re-derived calls from the PCR reads in MiXCR, one entry per CDR3 protein. The sample lists some 100,000 distinct CDR3 sequences; roughly 38% were seen once. The sample taken for sequencing was naive CD8+ T cells from blood, with Jurkat cell RNA spiked in. Sample subset: FACS-sorted CD8+CD4-CCR7+CD45RA+ naive T cells. The receptors were sampled from a human donor in good health. Some libraries in this study had Jurkat cell RNA spiked in.

The rearrangement uses TRBV5-3 and TRBJ2-3; D uncertain. TRBV5-3 counts as an open reading frame of uncertain function. This CDR3 comprises 14 residues. Trimming took 8 bases from V and 3 from J, leaving 16 bases between them. The CDR3 DNA reads as TGTGCCAGCAGCCGGGCGGTAGGGACAGATACGCAGTATTTT. Translated, it gives CASSRAVGTDTQYF.

The CDR3 sequence is CASSLKLPGYTF. The CDR3 DNA is TGTGCCAGCAGTTTGAAGTTACCGGGCTACACCTTC. The V call is TRBV12-3 or TRBV12-4, the J call TRBJ1-2; no clear D. Between the trimmed V and J ends, which lost 3 bases and 8 bases, there was a span of 10 bases. The CDR3 is 12 residues long.

As concerns this clonotype: A clone one base away is much larger, so this may be a read error. This sequence joins TRBV29-1 and TRBJ2-4; possible D gene TRBD2, 5 bases. This CDR3 has 16 residues. V dropped 7 bases and J dropped 2 bases, with 21 bases sitting between them. Per germline, CDR1 SQVTM and CDR2 ANQGSEA. CDR3 nucleotide sequence: TGCAGCGCCACCTTGGGAGCTGTGAGGACCAAAAACATTCAGTACTTC. Translating it yields CSATLGAVRTKNIQYF. The entire variable domain, with the rest obtained from reference TRBV29-1 and TRBJ2-4, is as follows: SAVISQKPSRDICQRGTSLTIQCQVDSQVTMMFWYRQQPGQSLTLIATANQGSEATYESGFVIDKFPISRPNLTFSTLTVSNMSPEDSSIYLCSATLGAVRTKNIQYFGAGTRLSVL.

The chain couples TRBV20-1 to TRBJ2-3; D gene unclear. Trimming stripped 1 base from V and 7 bases from J, with 18 bases between. The CDR3 loop spans 15 amino acids. Germline V lookup: CDR1 DFQATT, CDR2 SNEGSKA (reference sequence). The CDR3 bases are TGCAGTGCTAGAGGTCGTGAGGCCTCTAGAAATACGCAGTATTTT. Amino acids: CSARGREASRNTQYF.

About this clonotype itself: A read error may be the cause here, since a much bigger clone is one base away. This is likely a read error, given that the CDR3 carries no conserved phenylalanine or tryptophan at its end. This chain uses TRBV28 with TRBJ1-5; D may be TRBD1 (6 bases). This CDR3 contains 16 residues. Trimming removed 0 bases at V and 0 bases at J, with 9 bases between. The germline gives CDR1 MDHEN, CDR2 SYDVKM. The CDR3 DNA is TGTGCCAGCAGTTTATGGGCAGGGGTTAGCAATCAGCCCCAGCATATT. Translated, it gives CASSLWAGVSNQPQHI.

This clonotype has at least ten counts. The V gene is TRBV4-3, the J gene TRBJ2-3, with TRBD2 matching over 12 bases. The V gene end was trimmed by 5 bases and the J gene end by 0 bases; junction bases not matched to a gene: 6. The germline gives CDR1 LGHNA, CDR2 YSLEER. The CDR3 is 17 residues long. The CDR3 region is CASSKRLAGVSTDTQYF. Here the CDR3 DNA reads TGCGCCAGCAGCAAAAGACTAGCGGGAGTAAGCACAGATACGCAGTATTTT.